The source of this TCR beta chain is a study of post-analysis software for immune sequencing data. General study results and limits: Elevated frequency relative to controls characterized a handful of TRBV segments in patients, TRBV5-6, TRBV5-1 and TRBV20-1 among them. Among multiple sclerosis patients, normalized Chao1 diversity was significantly below that of controls.

This clonotype appeared a few times. Its antigen is unknown. The authors incorporated unique molecular identifiers into the TCR beta cDNA libraries. Each CDR3 protein gets one entry after TCRdb re-called the PCR reads with MiXCR. This sample yields fewer than 850,000 distinct CDR3 sequences, of which just under 30% are seen a single time; more than 0.45% belongs to the top ten. Trimming removed 4 bases at V and 11 bases at J, with 17 bases between. The germline V gene has CDR1 LGHDT and CDR2 YNNKEL (reference sequence). This CDR3 spans 13 amino acids. The V call is TRBV3-1, the J call TRBJ1-1; D is unresolved. Material for sequencing was blood. This clonotype originated in a girl between 10 and 17 years old with multiple sclerosis. In DNA, the CDR3 is TGTGCCAGCAGCCCTTATATGAACCGAGGGGCTTTCTTT. This encodes CASSPYMNRGAFF. Full variable domain (rest looked up from reference TRBV3-1 and TRBJ1-1): DTAVSQTPKYLVTQMGNDKSIKCEQNLGHDTMYWYKQDSKKFLKIMFSYNNKELIINETVPNRFSPKSPDKAHLNLHINSLELGDSAVYFCASSPYMNRGAFFGQGTRLTVV.